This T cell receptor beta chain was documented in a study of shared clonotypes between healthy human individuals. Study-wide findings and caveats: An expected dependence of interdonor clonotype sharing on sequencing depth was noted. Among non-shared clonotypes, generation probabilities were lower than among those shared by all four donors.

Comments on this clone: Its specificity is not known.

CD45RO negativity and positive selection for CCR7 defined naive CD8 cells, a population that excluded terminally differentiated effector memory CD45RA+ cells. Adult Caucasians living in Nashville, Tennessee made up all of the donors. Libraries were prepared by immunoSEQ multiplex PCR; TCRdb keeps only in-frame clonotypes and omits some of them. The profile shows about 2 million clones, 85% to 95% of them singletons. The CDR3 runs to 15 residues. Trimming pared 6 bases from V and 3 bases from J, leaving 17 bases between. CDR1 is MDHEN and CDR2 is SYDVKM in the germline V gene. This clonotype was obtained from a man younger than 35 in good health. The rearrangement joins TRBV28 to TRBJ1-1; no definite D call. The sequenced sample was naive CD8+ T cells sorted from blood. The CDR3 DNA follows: TGTGCCAGCAGAAAGTTCCATGAAGGCGACACTGAAGCTTTCTTT. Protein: CASRKFHEGDTEAFF.